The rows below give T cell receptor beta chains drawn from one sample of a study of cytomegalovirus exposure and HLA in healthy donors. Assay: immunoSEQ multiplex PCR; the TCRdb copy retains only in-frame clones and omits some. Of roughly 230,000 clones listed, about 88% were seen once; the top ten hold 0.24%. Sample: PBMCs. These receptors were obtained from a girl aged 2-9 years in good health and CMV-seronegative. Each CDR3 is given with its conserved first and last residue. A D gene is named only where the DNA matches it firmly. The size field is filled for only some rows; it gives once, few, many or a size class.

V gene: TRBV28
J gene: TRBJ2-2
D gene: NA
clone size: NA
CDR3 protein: CASSFMVIGAAGELFF
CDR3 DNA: TGTGCCAGCAGTTTTATGGTCATCGGCGCGGCCGGGGAGCTGTTTTTT

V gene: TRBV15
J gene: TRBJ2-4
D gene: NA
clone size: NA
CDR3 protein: CATSRDARVGNIQYF
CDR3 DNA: TGTGCCACCAGCAGAGATGCCAGGGTGGGAAACATTCAGTACTTC

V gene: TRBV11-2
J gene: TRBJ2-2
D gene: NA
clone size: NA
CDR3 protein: CASSSQGHTGELFF
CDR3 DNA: TGTGCCAGCAGCTCACAGGGACACACCGGGGAGCTGTTTTTT

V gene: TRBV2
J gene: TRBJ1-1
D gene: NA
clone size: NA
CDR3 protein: CASSERRTTEAFF
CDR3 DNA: TGTGCCAGCAGTGAAAGGAGGACCACTGAAGCTTTCTTT

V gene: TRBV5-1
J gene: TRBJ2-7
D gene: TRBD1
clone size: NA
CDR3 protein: CASSLVVGQGYEQYF
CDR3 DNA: TGCGCCAGCAGCTTGGTGGTGGGACAGGGCTACGAGCAGTACTTC

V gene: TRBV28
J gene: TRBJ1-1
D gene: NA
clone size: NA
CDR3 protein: CASRYRAALLEAFF
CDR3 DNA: TGTGCCAGCAGATACAGGGCTGCACTACTTGAAGCTTTCTTT

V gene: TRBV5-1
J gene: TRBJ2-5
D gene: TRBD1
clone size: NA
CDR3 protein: CASSLTGGRETQYF
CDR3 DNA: TGCGCCAGCAGCTTGACAGGGGGGAGGGAGACCCAGTACTTC

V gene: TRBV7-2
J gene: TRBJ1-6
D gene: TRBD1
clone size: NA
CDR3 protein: CASSFRAGGNSPLHF
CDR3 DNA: TGTGCCAGCAGCTTCAGGGCAGGGGGTAATTCACCCCTCCACTTT

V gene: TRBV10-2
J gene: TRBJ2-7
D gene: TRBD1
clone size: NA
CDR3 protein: CASDRGLTGGTTEQYF
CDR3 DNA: TGCGCCAGTGACAGGGGCTTAACCGGTGGGACGACCGAGCAGTACTTC

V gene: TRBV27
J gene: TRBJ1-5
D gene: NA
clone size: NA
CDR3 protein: CASSLGAGLPQHF
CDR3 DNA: TGTGCCAGCAGTTTAGGAGCAGGGCTGCCCCAGCATTTT

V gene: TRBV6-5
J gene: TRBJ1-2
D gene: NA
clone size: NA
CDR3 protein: CASFGTGTYGYTF
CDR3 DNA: TGTGCCAGCTTCGGAACAGGAACCTATGGCTACACCTTC

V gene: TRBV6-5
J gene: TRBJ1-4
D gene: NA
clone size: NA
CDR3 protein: CASSYSISRVNEKLFF
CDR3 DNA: TGTGCCAGCAGTTACTCGATCAGCAGGGTTAATGAAAAACTGTTTTTT

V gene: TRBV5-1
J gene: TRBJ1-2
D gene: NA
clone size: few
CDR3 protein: CASSLGQQAYGYTF
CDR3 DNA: TGCGCCAGCAGCTTGGGACAGCAAGCCTATGGCTACACCTTC